The 5 T cell receptor beta chains in this list originate from one sample, sequenced in a study of T cell repertoires in cytomegalovirus infection. These receptors have no known antigen. TCRdb re-called the reads with MiXCR, one entry per CDR3 protein. The profile shows hundreds of thousands of distinct CDR3 sequences, around 35% of them singletons. The input for sequencing was cultured PBMCs, taken from culture after CMV antigen stimulation. These receptors were collected from a human donor in good health (CMV status not recorded). Some clones in this sample may be carry-over from other donors' samples.

V is TRBV5-1 and J is TRBJ1-1, with D unclear. The germline gives CDR1 SGHRS, CDR2 YFSETQ. The ends were cut back, 1 base at V and 4 bases at J, with 11 bases in the middle. The CDR3 is 14 amino acids. The CDR3 bases are TGCGCCAGCAGCTTGTTAGGGAGTGGCACTGAAGCTTTCTTT. Translation: CASSLLGSGTEAFF.

The chain uses TRBV13 and TRBJ2-7, with 8 positions matching TRBD1. The CDR3 runs 14 residues. The germline CDR1 and CDR2 sequences are PRHDT and FYEKMQ (reference sequence). The ends lost 5 bases at V and 7 bases at J; junction bases unmatched: 10. CDR3 protein: CASSVDREVREQYV. The CDR3 DNA reads as TGTGCCAGCAGCGTGGACAGGGAGGTTCGAGAGCAGTACGTC.

This rearrangement joins TRBV12-3 or TRBV12-4 to TRBJ2-2, with 7 positions matching TRBD2. CDR3 length equals 18 residues. With V trimmed by 4 bases and J by 3 bases, 14 bases remained unmatched. CDR3 protein: CASSSLRTRSQDTGELFF. CDR3 sequence (DNA): TGTGCCAGCAGTTCTCTCCGGACTAGAAGCCAGGACACCGGGGAGCTGTTTTTT.

This clonotype has only a few counts. V and J are TRBV7-3 and TRBJ2-1; D is unresolved. V lost 2 bases and J lost 4, with 12 bases in between. Germline CDR1 and CDR2: SGHTA and FQGTGA. The CDR3 spans 15 residues. CDR3 bases: TGTGCCAGCAGCTTAGCCGGGTCCCAATACAATGAGCAGTTCTTC. It specifies CASSLAGSQYNEQFF. The full variable domain, completed using reference TRBV7-3 and TRBJ2-1, is GAGVSQTPSNKVTEKGKYVELRCDPISGHTALYWYRQSLGQGPEFLIYFQGTGAADDSGLPNDRFFAVRPEGSVSTLKIQRTERGDSAVYLCASSLAGSQYNEQFFGPGTRLTVL.

The chain links TRBV7-2 to TRBJ1-1, with a tentative D call TRBD1 (5 bases). The V and J ends lost 10 bases and 0 bases respectively, with 9 bases between them. This CDR3 comprises 12 residues. Germline CDR1 and CDR2: SGHTA and FQGNSA. The CDR3 nucleotides read TGTGCCACCGGACATGTGAACACTGAAGCTTTCTTT. Its translation: CATGHVNTEAFF.